This is a list of T cell receptor beta chains from one sample in a study of T cells after yellow fever vaccination. TCRdb re-derived calls from the 5' RACE reads in MiXCR, one entry per CDR3 protein. In the table there are 250,000 to 400,000 distinct CDR3 sequences, about 4% of which are singletons. The sequenced sample was PBMCs, obtained 5 days after the yellow fever booster vaccination. These receptors came from a man younger than 35 who received the YFV17D yellow fever vaccine. Both conserved end residues are trimmed from each CDR3. The D gene is left open where the match is weak. Only some rows state a clone size, as once, few, many or a class for expanded clones.

-	TRBV29-1	-	SVIRPDGNEQF
-	TRBV28	many	ATSGGPSGANVLT
TRBD1	TRBV3-1	few	ASSQVPSVSGQGNGYT
TRBD2	TRBV27	many	ASSLARGGNNEQF
TRBD1	TRBV28	many	ASTPGQGGEKLF
TRBD1	TRBV5-1	many	ASSRTGIGSDTQY
-	TRBV20-1	-	SAADSYVQY
-	TRBV4-1	many	ASSLGQDIYEQY
-	TRBV11-2	many	ASSLQLRMQAF
TRBD2	TRBV7-3	few	ASSAHSGGAYNEQF
-	TRBV19	many	ASSPASNYEQY
TRBD1	TRBV4-2	-	ASSHRQGVGDIQY
-	TRBV5-1	-	ASSRWWPGELF
-	TRBV23-1	-	ASSQAGKGQPQH
TRBD1	TRBV6-2/TRBV6-3	few	ASSQTLSGTAGGELF
-	TRBV30	few	AWHEWGAADTQY
-	TRBV29-1	few	SVEFAVWQLSSYNEQF
-	TRBV4-3	-	ASSQDGTGGNEAF
-	TRBV7-8	few	ASNDMVKNIQY
-	TRBV19	few	ATQLVGVNEQF
TRBD1	TRBV28	few	ASSPPFGQGASNYGYT
TRBD1	TRBV5-1	few	ASSLRQGSGGELF
-	TRBV10-3	many	AISAARPSYEQY
TRBD2	TRBV5-1	few	ASSFGLAGTDTQY
-	TRBV20-1	few	SARRGGEQTNEKLF
TRBD2	TRBV7-7	many	ASSPAGSSYEQY
-	TRBV5-1	-	ASSDRKNTGELF
TRBD2	TRBV27	many	ASSLTSGGGDTQY
-	TRBV12-3/TRBV12-4	-	ASSLREGPGTEAF
TRBD1	TRBV12-3/TRBV12-4	many	ASSAQGAGNQPQH
TRBD2	TRBV5-4	many	ASSLGSGVSTDTQY
TRBD1	TRBV5-4	few	ASSTRQGALGETQY
-	TRBV9	few	ASSVVSSSDTQY
TRBD2	TRBV7-6	-	ASSAEGFGGAGDTQY
TRBD1	TRBV4-3	many	ASSHRDRGRETQY
TRBD1	TRBV4-1	many	ASSQGDRGLTGELF
-	TRBV11-2	-	ASSSLRGRDGYT
-	TRBV5-1	many	ASSSPRAAQETQY
-	TRBV6-5	many	ASSPKTGFTEAF
-	TRBV7-2	many	ASSLAFTNTEAF
-	TRBV7-2	few	ASSLANPTGGYT
-	TRBV7-8	-	ASSPGFEGSNQPQH
TRBD2	TRBV4-1	-	ASSHLWGQRGGTDTQY
TRBD1	TRBV12-3/TRBV12-4	medium-sized	ASSQGQGVLNQPQH
-	TRBV10-3	few	AISGMVSGNTIY
-	TRBV12-3/TRBV12-4	few	ASSTEDRNSPLH
TRBD2	TRBV9	-	ASSALAGVNTDTQY
-	TRBV7-9	many	ASSSNWGYNEQF
TRBD1	TRBV30	few	AWKGASSSYNEQF
TRBD2	TRBV5-1	few	ASSVGLAGGGSQETQY
-	TRBV21-1	few	ASSKGSARPTDTQY
TRBD1	TRBV19	few	ASTSDRGSNQPQH
TRBD2	TRBV4-1	many	ASSQPGGASYTQY
-	TRBV20-1	-	SAGRAELNTGELF
-	TRBV5-6	many	ASSPPTAYGYT
TRBD1	TRBV24-1	many	ATAVTGGYNEQF
-	TRBV12-1	-	ASCFVATETQY
TRBD1	TRBV9	few	ASSPTRDSPFNYGYT
-	TRBV5-4	few	ASSLVGLRSGANVLT